This passage covers 22 T cell receptor beta chains from one sample sequenced in a study of T cell responses to AZD1222 COVID-19 vaccine. Here immunoSEQ multiplex PCR was the method, and the copy in TCRdb shows in-frame clones only, minus some. The table records some 42,000 clones, 80% to 85% of them present only once. Sequencing was performed on peripheral blood, taken 28 days after the second AZD1222 dose. Receptors originate from an adult who received the AZD1222 COVID-19 vaccine.

The CDR3 nucleotides read TGTGCCTGGAGTGAGAGCAGGGTGAGCGGCTACACCTTC. Its translation: CAWSESRVSGYTF. This chain links TRBV30 with TRBJ1-2; a possible D gene is TRBD1 (5 bases). CDR1 is GTSNPN, CDR2 SVGIG, per germline (reference sequence). The V end was cut by 1 base, the J end by 8 bases, with 14 bases between. This CDR3 is 13 amino acids long.

V and J are TRBV10-2 and TRBJ1-4; 8 bases map to TRBD1. Per the germline V gene, CDR1 is WSHSY and CDR2 is SAAADI. The junction had 9 bases not matched to a gene; V was cut back by 7 bases and J by 8 bases. The length of the CDR3 is 14 residues. The CDR3 DNA reads TGCGCCAGCATAGACCAGGGGGCCGGCGAAAAACTGTTTTTT. Amino acid sequence: CASIDQGAGEKLFF.

The gene calls are TRBV6-6 and TRBJ2-3; D may be TRBD2 (5 bases). Per germline, CDR1 MNHNY and CDR2 SVGAGI (reference sequence). The CDR3 is 16 residues long. The V gene lost 0 bases and the J gene lost 0 bases, with 10 bases spanning the gap. The CDR3 DNA sequence: TGTGCCAGCAGTTACTCTAGCCTAGCCAGCACAGATACGCAGTATTTT. Protein: CASSYSSLASTDTQYF.

This sequence joins TRBV3-1 (or the pseudogene TRBV3-2) and TRBJ2-7; TRBD2 aligns across 12 bases. Germline V CDR1 and CDR2: LGHDT, YNNKEL (reference sequence). Germline trimming cut 4 bases from V and 0 bases from J; bases unmatched to any gene: 4. The CDR3 contains 16 residues. The CDR3 bases are TGTGCCAGCAGCCCCGGACTAGCGGGGACCTCCTACGAGCAGTACTTC. This gives the protein CASSPGLAGTSYEQYF.

V is TRBV6-5 and J is TRBJ2-3, with no clear D. The CDR3 runs 14 residues. The V and J ends lost 6 bases and 0 bases respectively, with 10 bases between them. Germline V CDR1 and CDR2: MNHEY, SVGAGI. This CDR3 reads CASSLPGSTDTQYF. The CDR3 region has the DNA TGTGCCAGCAGCCTACCAGGTAGCACAGATACGCAGTATTTT.

The CDR3 loop is CASSQVTGGNTGELFF. In nucleotides, the CDR3 is TGTGCCAGCAGCCAAGTTACGGGGGGTAACACCGGGGAGCTGTTTTTT. The chain joins TRBV3-1 (or the pseudogene TRBV3-2) to TRBJ2-2, with 7 bases identical to TRBD2. This CDR3 region has 16 residues. CDR1 and CDR2 from the germline V gene are LGHDT and YNNKEL (reference sequence). J lost 2 bases, V lost 1 base, and 4 bases had no gene match.

The chain recombines TRBV18 with TRBJ2-7; D gene unclear. This CDR3 has 14 amino acids. The germline V and J ends were trimmed by 2 bases and 6 bases, with 14 bases remaining between them. From germline, CDR1 is KGHSH and CDR2 LQKENI. The CDR3 region is CASSPIPTAPEQYF. The DNA for the CDR3 is TGTGCCAGCTCACCAATACCGACCGCCCCCGAGCAGTACTTC.

The V call is TRBV5-5, the J call TRBJ1-2; D may be TRBD1 (6 bases). The germline V gene encodes CDR1 SGHKS and CDR2 YYEKEE (reference sequence). The V and J ends lost 1 base and 10 bases respectively, with 17 bases between them. CDR3 length: 14 amino acids. CDR3 coding DNA: TGTGCCAGCAGCTTGACCGGACAGCCCCGGGACTACACCTTC. Its translation: CASSLTGQPRDYTF.

This clone was picked up a small number of times. The chain has TRBV28 and TRBJ2-7; D might be TRBD1 or TRBD2, each matching 5 bases. Germline CDR1 MDHEN, CDR2 SYDVKM. The CDR3 has 16 residues. V shed 6 bases and J shed 5 bases, with 23 bases lying between them. The CDR3 region is CASSPRLGVSAHEQYF. The DNA of the CDR3 is TGTGCCAGCAGCCCACGGCTGGGGGTTTCGGCCCACGAGCAGTACTTC.

The chain recombines TRBV19 with TRBJ2-7; D may be TRBD1 or TRBD2 (5 bases each). Germline CDR1 LNHDA, CDR2 SQIVND (reference sequence). Trimming took off 6 bases at V and 2 bases at J, with 14 bases between the two ends. The CDR3 has 14 amino acids. The CDR3 spells CASRRGTGTYEQYF. DNA for the CDR3: TGTGCCAGTAGACGGGGCACGGGGACCTACGAGCAGTACTTC.

V usage is TRBV25-1 and J usage is TRBJ1-4; a weak D match, TRBD1 (5 bases). The germline V gene has CDR1 MGHDK and CDR2 SYGVNS. The CDR3 contains 14 residues. V was trimmed by 4 bases and J by 7 bases, leaving 13 bases between them. CDR3 in amino acids: CASSVPGNSEKLFF. In DNA, the CDR3 is TGTGCCAGCAGTGTGCCAGGGAATTCTGAAAAACTGTTTTTT.

J is TRBJ2-5 and V is TRBV5-1, with D perhaps matching TRBD1 or TRBD2 (5 bases each). The V gene lost 3 bases and the J gene lost 4 bases, with 13 bases spanning the gap. The CDR3 has 14 amino acids. Germline V gene sequence: CDR1 SGHRS, CDR2 YFSETQ. CDR3 residues: CASSWGSSGETQYF. CDR3 sequence (DNA): TGCGCCAGCAGCTGGGGGTCGAGTGGAGAGACCCAGTACTTC.

The CDR3 sequence: CASSLNGNTIYF. In DNA form, the CDR3 reads TGTGCCAGCAGTTTAAATGGAAACACCATATATTTT. This rearrangement joins TRBV12-3 or TRBV12-4 to TRBJ1-3; unclear D gene. The ends were cut back, 2 bases at V and 3 bases at J, with 2 bases in the middle. The CDR3 consists of 12 residues.

The chain's CDR3 is CASSYSRDPTYEQYF. CDR3 bases: TGTGCCAGCAGTTATAGCAGGGACCCTACCTACGAGCAGTACTTC. The rearrangement links TRBV6-5 to TRBJ2-7; D tentatively reads TRBD1 or TRBD2 (5 bases each). This CDR3 comprises 15 residues. CDR1 is MNHEY, CDR2 SVGAGI, per germline. Trimming took 3 bases from V and 2 from J, leaving 14 bases between them.

The J gene is TRBJ1-6, the V gene TRBV2; no firm D call. In germline, CDR1 is SNHLY, CDR2 FYNNEI. Trimming removed 4 bases at V and 11 bases at J, with 18 bases between. The CDR3 consists of 15 residues. CDR3 region: CASSAVGQTTTPLHF. The CDR3 nucleotides are TGTGCCAGCAGTGCCGTGGGCCAGACGACGACACCCCTCCACTTT. Full variable domain (rest looked up from reference TRBV2 and TRBJ1-6): EPEVTQTPSHQVTQMGQEVILRCVPISNHLYFYWYRQILGQKVEFLVSFYNNEISEKSEIFDDQFSVERPDGSNFTLKIRSTKLEDSAMYFCASSAVGQTTTPLHFGNGTRLTVT.

The rearrangement links TRBV6-5 to TRBJ2-2; TRBD1 matches 9 bases. Per the germline V gene, CDR1 is MNHEY and CDR2 is SVGAGI. V was pared by 5 bases and J by 3 bases, with 4 bases of the junction left unmatched. The CDR3 loop spans 15 amino acids. The CDR3 loop is CASSKQGADTGELFF. The CDR3 DNA reads as TGTGCCAGCAGTAAACAGGGGGCGGACACCGGGGAGCTGTTTTTT.

This clone was seen more than once but under ten times. The genes are TRBV5-1 and TRBJ1-2; D ambiguous. V was shortened by 4 bases and J by 1 base, with 8 bases between the two germline ends. The CDR3 totals 13 residues. Germline-derived CDR1 and CDR2 are SGHRS and YFSETQ. The CDR3: CASSPFHNYGYTF. CDR3 sequence (DNA): TGCGCCAGCAGCCCGTTCCATAACTATGGCTACACCTTC.

Only a few counts were recorded for this clone. The rearrangement joins TRBV6-5 to TRBJ2-3; no definite D call. Germline loops: CDR1 MNHEY, CDR2 SVGAGI. The CDR3 covers 15 residues. V lost 4 bases to trimming and J lost 2 bases, with 13 bases between them. The CDR3, as DNA: TGTGCCAGCAGTTTTCGACGGACCCCCACAGATACGCAGTATTTT. It codes for CASSFRRTPTDTQYF.

The rearrangement uses TRBV12-3 or TRBV12-4 and TRBJ1-6; D is uncertain. V gave up 9 bases and J gave up 9 bases, with 12 bases separating them. The length of the CDR3 is 12 residues. Here the CDR3 DNA reads TGTGCCAGTCTCGATGGGCCTTCACCCCTCCACTTT. This sequence encodes CASLDGPSPLHF.

The rearrangement joins TRBV7-2 to TRBJ2-1; 7 bases align to TRBD1. The germline V gene encodes CDR1 SGHTA and CDR2 FQGNSA. V dropped 4 bases and J dropped 3; count of bases not matched to a gene: 6. The CDR3 spans 15 residues. This chain's CDR3 is CASSYRDRGYNEQFF. In DNA form, the CDR3 reads TGTGCCAGCAGCTACCGGGACAGAGGCTACAATGAGCAGTTCTTC.

This clone was found once. The gene calls are TRBV7-6 and TRBJ1-4; 8 nucleotides line up with TRBD1. The germline V gene has CDR1 SGHVS and CDR2 FNYEAQ. The junction had 8 bases not matched to a gene; V was cut back by 5 bases and J by 9 bases. This CDR3 is built from 14 residues. Here the CDR3 DNA reads TGTGCCAGCAGCGGACAGGGCCCAATGAAAAAACTGTTTTTT. It yields the protein CASSGQGPMKKLFF.

The rearrangement links TRBV6-5 to TRBJ1-6; TRBD1 aligns across 7 bases. The trim removed 7 bases at V and 6 bases at J, leaving 0 bases unmatched. Germline values: CDR1 MNHEY, CDR2 SVGAGI. The CDR3 length is 12 residues. This CDR3 reads CASTGGNSPLHF. The CDR3 region has the DNA TGTGCCAGCACAGGGGGTAATTCACCCCTCCACTTT.